The 7 T cell receptor beta chains in this list originate from one sample, sequenced in a study of CD8+ T cells in alopecia areata. cDNA reverse transcribed from extracted RNA served as the sequencing template. Clones were read by immunoSEQ multiplex PCR, and TCRdb kept only the in-frame ones, dropping some. Among around 250,000 clones, about 68% were seen once, and the ten largest hold approximately 1.2%. The sequencing here drew on CD4+ T cells sorted from blood, taken at week 0. The receptors stem from a human donor with alopecia areata.

The J gene is TRBJ1-2, the V gene TRBV29-1; D call uncertain. Looked up from germline, CDR1 is SQVTM and CDR2 is ANQGSEA. Trimming took 6 bases from V and 6 from J, leaving 14 bases between them. This CDR3 comprises 12 residues. Written as DNA, the CDR3 is TGCAGCGTCCAGAGGGTTAATAATGGCTACACCTTC. Its protein is CSVQRVNNGYTF.

This clone was observed a single time. The chain combines TRBV30 with TRBJ1-6; no definite D call. CDR1 GTSNPN and CDR2 SVGIG come from the germline V gene (reference sequence). Between the trimmed V and J ends, which lost 8 bases and 0 bases, there was a span of 14 bases. This CDR3 comprises 15 residues. The CDR3 nucleotides read TGTGCCCAACGACGCCTCGGCTCCTATAATTCACCCCTCCACTTT. Encoded protein: CAQRRLGSYNSPLHF.

V usage is TRBV7-8 and J usage is TRBJ1-4; TRBD1 matches 8 bases. Germline CDR1 SGHVS, CDR2 FQNEAQ. Trimming removed 3 bases from V and 7 bases from J; junction bases left unmatched: 1. The CDR3 totals 13 residues. The CDR3 loop is CASSFRGLEKLFF. The CDR3 nucleotides read TGTGCCAGCAGCTTCAGGGGGCTTGAAAAACTGTTTTTT.

The gene calls are TRBV7-9 and TRBJ1-2; D gene ambiguous. V lost 5 bases to trimming and J lost 2 bases, with 18 bases between them. Per germline, CDR1 SEHNR and CDR2 FQNEAQ (reference sequence). The CDR3 sequence is 16 residues long. This chain's CDR3 is CASSPQQVRSNYGYTF. For the CDR3, the DNA is TGTGCCAGCAGCCCCCAGCAGGTTCGATCGAACTATGGCTACACCTTC.

The rearrangement links TRBV2 to TRBJ1-2, with a possible D match to TRBD1 (6 bases). The CDR3 contains 11 residues. The germline V and J ends were trimmed by 6 bases and 5 bases, with 7 bases remaining between them. CDR1 and CDR2 (germline): SNHLY, FYNNEI. The CDR3 region is CASRQGYGYTF. The CDR3 region has the DNA TGTGCCAGCAGGCAGGGGTATGGCTACACCTTC.

This chain links TRBV30 with TRBJ2-7; TRBD1 is a possible D gene (6 bases). Germline loops: CDR1 GTSNPN, CDR2 SVGIG (reference sequence). The length of the CDR3 is 14 residues. V was pared by 0 bases and J by 4 bases, with 13 bases between. DNA for the CDR3: TGTGCCTGGAGTGTACTCGGCAGGGGTTACGAGCAGTACTTC. This gives the protein CAWSVLGRGYEQYF.

V and J are TRBV25-1 and TRBJ1-2; 7 bases are a match to TRBD1. Germline CDR1 is MGHDK and CDR2 is SYGVNS. The CDR3 consists of 14 residues. With 8 bases clipped from V and 8 bases from J, the junction kept 14 bases outside the gene matches. The CDR3 spells CASSGETGISGYTF. The CDR3 DNA follows: TGTGCCAGCTCTGGGGAGACAGGGATCTCCGGCTACACCTTC.